These T cell receptor beta chains were read from a single sample in a study of cytomegalovirus exposure and HLA in healthy donors. Sequencing was performed with immunoSEQ multiplex PCR; in TCRdb, only in-frame clones are kept and a portion is missing. The profile shows around 180,000 clones, about three quarters of them singletons. Specimen: PBMCs. These receptors all stem from a girl under 18 in good health and CMV-seronegative. Both conserved end residues are part of each CDR3. The D gene is left open where the match is weak. Size is stated for part of the rows, as once, few or many counts, or as a class when the clone is expanded.

.	.	TRBJ1-6	TRBV27	CASSWRNSPLHF	TGTGCCAGCAGCTGGAGGAATTCACCCCTCCACTTT
.	.	TRBJ2-1	TRBV14	CASSQTGTPIYNEQFF	TGTGCCAGCAGTCAAACTGGGACACCAATTTACAATGAGCAGTTCTTC
.	.	TRBJ2-2	TRBV7-9	CASSLPSGTTNTGELFF	TGTGCCAGCAGCTTACCGTCCGGGACAACGAACACCGGGGAGCTGTTTTTT
.	once	TRBJ2-2	TRBV5-6	CASSFPNTGELFF	TGTGCCAGCAGCTTTCCAAACACCGGGGAGCTGTTTTTT
.	.	TRBJ2-7	TRBV25-1	CASSEWDSLAYEQYF	TGTGCCAGCAGTGAATGGGACTCCCTCGCCTACGAGCAGTACTTC
.	few	TRBJ1-1	TRBV30	CAWNNQGGTEAFF	TGTGCCTGGAACAACCAGGGAGGGACTGAAGCTTTCTTT
.	few	TRBJ2-2	TRBV7-3	CASSPPETAPGELFF	TGTGCCAGCAGCCCCCCTGAGACAGCCCCCGGGGAGCTGTTTTTT
TRBD1	.	TRBJ1-1	TRBV27	CASKEADRVNTEAFF	TGTGCCAGCAAAGAGGCAGACAGGGTAAATACTGAAGCTTTCTTT
TRBD1	.	TRBJ1-2	TRBV29-1	CSGQGPSYGYTF	TGCAGCGGACAGGGTCCGAGCTATGGCTACACCTTC
TRBD2	.	TRBJ2-1	TRBV6-6	CASSNSLAGEQFF	TGTGCCAGCAGTAACTCATTAGCGGGCGAGCAGTTCTTC
TRBD2	.	TRBJ2-1	TRBV7-6	CASSLGSAGGGNEQFF	TGTGCCAGCAGCTTAGGATCAGCGGGGGGCGGCAATGAGCAGTTCTTC
TRBD1	.	TRBJ1-4	TRBV5-1	CASSSRQGKGEKLFF	TGCGCCAGCAGCTCCCGACAGGGGAAGGGGGAAAAACTGTTTTTT
TRBD1	.	TRBJ1-1	TRBV4-2	CASSEYRGILNTEAFF	TGTGCCAGCAGCGAATACAGGGGGATCCTTAACACTGAAGCTTTCTTT
.	.	TRBJ2-1	TRBV27	CASSFGHPQDNEQFF	TGTGCCAGCAGTTTTGGTCACCCTCAGGACAATGAGCAGTTCTTC
.	.	TRBJ1-1	TRBV4-2	CASSQGRVPTDTEAFF	TGTGCCAGCAGCCAAGGGAGGGTACCAACTGACACTGAAGCTTTCTTT
.	.	TRBJ1-2	TRBV19	CASSSSDQGTYGYTF	TGTGCCAGTAGTAGCAGCGATCAGGGAACTTATGGCTACACCTTC
TRBD1	.	TRBJ2-2	TRBV16	CASSQSATGSANTGELFF	TGTGCCAGCAGCCAATCCGCGACAGGGAGCGCTAACACCGGGGAGCTGTTTTTT
.	.	TRBJ2-7	TRBV7-8	CASSSTYEQYF	TGTGCCAGCAGCTCCACCTACGAGCAGTACTTC
TRBD2	.	TRBJ2-5	TRBV2	CASSGLAGGFTLQETQYF	TGTGCCAGCAGTGGACTAGCGGGGGGGTTTACCCTCCAAGAGACCCAGTACTTC
.	.	TRBJ2-7	TRBV10-3	CAISETADSHEQYF	TGTGCCATCAGTGAGACAGCCGACAGCCACGAGCAGTACTTC
TRBD2	.	TRBJ2-7	TRBV19	CASSIARGGNSEQYF	TGTGCCAGTAGTATAGCCCGCGGGGGGAATTCCGAGCAGTACTTC
TRBD1	.	TRBJ1-1	TRBV28	CASSFPTGMNTEAFF	TGTGCCAGCAGTTTCCCGACAGGGATGAACACTGAAGCTTTCTTT
.	.	TRBJ2-5	TRBV11-2	CASSYGQIDQETQYF	TGTGCCAGCAGCTATGGACAAATAGACCAAGAGACCCAGTACTTC
.	.	TRBJ2-7	TRBV6-1	CASTQLASPVEQYF	TGTGCCAGCACCCAATTAGCGAGTCCTGTGGAGCAGTACTTC
TRBD1	few	TRBJ2-7	TRBV19	CASSIVDRAFGEQYF	TGTGCCAGTAGTATTGTGGACAGGGCGTTCGGCGAGCAGTACTTC
TRBD2	.	TRBJ2-1	TRBV2	CASSSSGSSYNEQFF	TGTGCCAGCAGTTCTAGCGGGAGCTCCTACAATGAGCAGTTCTTC
TRBD1	few	TRBJ2-7	TRBV7-6	CASSLSGTVHEQYF	TGTGCCAGCAGCTTATCCGGGACAGTCCACGAGCAGTACTTC
.	.	TRBJ2-3	TRBV11-2	CASIGIGAGSTDTQYF	TGTGCCAGCATCGGAATCGGGGCGGGGAGCACAGATACGCAGTATTTT
.	.	TRBJ1-3	TRBV27	CASSFGGTGNTIYF	TGTGCCAGCAGTTTTGGAGGGACCGGAAACACCATATATTTT
.	.	TRBJ1-1	TRBV21-1	CASRSREKNTEAFF	TGTGCCAGCAGGTCCAGGGAAAAGAACACTGAAGCTTTCTTT
.	.	TRBJ2-3	TRBV6-1	CASSGYGGRFSTDTQYF	TGTGCCAGCAGTGGGTACGGGGGTCGGTTTAGCACAGATACGCAGTATTTT
TRBD2	.	TRBJ2-2	TRBV9	CASSWVAGVTGELFF	TGTGCCAGCTCTTGGGTAGCGGGAGTCACCGGGGAGCTGTTTTTT
.	.	TRBJ1-4	TRBV6-1	CASSPRGGSNEKLFF	TGTGCCAGCAGTCCCCGGGGAGGAAGTAATGAAAAACTGTTTTTT